What follows are 3 T cell receptor beta chains derived from one specimen sequenced in a study of T-cell memory formation after mild COVID-19. TCRdb re-derived calls from the 5' RACE reads in MiXCR, one entry per CDR3 protein. The table has 300,000 to 400,000 distinct CDR3 sequences, roughly 13% seen once. Sequenced sample: PBMCs or a T cell subset sorted from them (not recorded which). These receptors all come from a man aged 18 to 30 who had mild COVID-19 (a few samples of this study predate the infection). Cell type and time point are not known.

This clonotype was seen a few times. The chain couples TRBV2 to TRBJ2-7; D is perhaps TRBD1 (6 bases). V was cut by 7 bases and J by 5 bases, with 15 bases left in between. In germline, CDR1 is SNHLY, CDR2 FYNNEI. The CDR3 sequence is 13 residues long. The CDR3 region is CASKVRGGDEQYF. The CDR3 region has the DNA TGTGCCAGCAAAGTCAGGGGTGGCGACGAGCAGTACTTC.

This clonotype was seen a few times. The J gene is TRBJ2-5, the V gene TRBV18; the D is unclear. With 2 bases removed from V and 7 bases from J, the gap between germline ends came to 11 bases. The CDR3 totals 13 residues. Per the germline V gene, CDR1 is KGHSH and CDR2 is LQKENI. The CDR3 here is CASSPSSGRTQYF. CDR3 sequence (DNA): TGTGCCAGCTCACCAAGTTCCGGCCGGACCCAGTACTTC.

This clonotype was seen more than once but under ten times. The chain links TRBV7-6 to TRBJ1-1, with a weak D call TRBD1 (6 bases). The ends were cut back, 5 bases at V and 4 bases at J, with 11 bases in the middle. Germline V CDR1 and CDR2: SGHVS, FNYEAQ. The length of the CDR3 is 13 residues. CDR3 region: CASSPGVRTEAFF. The CDR3 coding sequence is TGTGCCAGCAGCCCAGGGGTCCGCACTGAAGCTTTCTTT.